This T cell receptor beta chain was captured in a study of response to subunit inactivated influenza vaccine. One entry per CDR3 protein, called by TCRdb with MiXCR from the RT-PCR reads. The data contain 540,000 or so distinct CDR3 sequences, roughly 13% of them singletons. This CDR3 comprises 15 residues. Germline values: CDR1 SGHDN, CDR2 FVKESK. V was clipped by 1 base and J by 4 bases, with 13 bases between them. This clonotype was seen only once. This sequence originates from a man in his fifties or sixties who received an inactivated influenza vaccine. J is TRBJ2-5 and V is TRBV14; D gene unclear. Sequenced here: PBMCs from blood, sampled roughly 6 weeks after vaccination. The CDR3 bases are TGTGCCAGCAGCCAAGGAGGCAGCTTCGGAGAGACCCAGTACTTC. Its protein product is CASSQGGSFGETQYF.